This is a list of T cell receptor beta chains from one sample in a study of early T cells in non-severe SARS-CoV-2 infection. In TCRdb, the 5' RACE reads were re-called with MiXCR into one record per CDR3 protein. The sample consists of 85,000 to 100,000 distinct CDR3 sequences, approximately 15% of them appearing once. Material: whole blood. Receptor source: an adult who was a healthcare worker with PCR-confirmed SARS-CoV-2 infection or an uninfected control (not recorded which). The CDR3 runs from the conserved cysteine through the conserved F or W. A D gene is named only where the DNA matches it firmly. A clone size is listed for some rows: how often the clone was seen (once, few, many), or a class if it is expanded.

TRBV11-2	-	-	TRBJ2-7	TGTGCCAGCAGCTTAGCCCTGTCAGTCCCGGACGAGCAGTACTTC	CASSLALSVPDEQYF
TRBV29-1	-	-	TRBJ1-1	TGCAGCGTTGACAGGGTCACTGAAGCTTTCTTT	CSVDRVTEAFF
TRBV3-1	-	-	TRBJ2-7	TGTGCCAGCAGCCAAAGCGGCGAGCAGTACTTC	CASSQSGEQYF
TRBV12-5	few	-	TRBJ2-7	TGTGCTAGTGGTTTGAGGGGCTCCGAGCAGTACTTC	CASGLRGSEQYF
TRBV5-1	many	-	TRBJ1-1	TGCGCCAGCAGCGAACGGACAGCCCTCACTGAAGCTTTCTTT	CASSERTALTEAFF
TRBV12-3/TRBV12-4	-	TRBD2	TRBJ2-1	TGTGCCAGCAGTTTAGTAGCGGGAGGTGTAGATGAGCAGTTCTTC	CASSLVAGGVDEQFF
TRBV27	few	TRBD1	TRBJ2-1	TGTGCCAGCAGTTTCGTTGGACAGGGAGGTTACAATGAGCAGTTCTTC	CASSFVGQGGYNEQFF
TRBV10-3	-	-	TRBJ2-3	TGTGCCATCAGTACGGGGGGCCTGGATACGCAGTATTTT	CAISTGGLDTQYF
TRBV12-3/TRBV12-4	few	TRBD1	TRBJ2-7	TGTGCCAGCAGTTGGGGACAGGGGGCTGGTGACGAGCAGTACTTC	CASSWGQGAGDEQYF
TRBV7-9	few	-	TRBJ2-7	TGTGCCAGCAGCTTAGGACCCGGGGGCGGAGCGACCACCTACGAGCAGTACTTC	CASSLGPGGGATTYEQYF
TRBV27	few	TRBD1	TRBJ2-6	TGTGCCAGCAGTTACCGACAGGGGATCCTCTCTGGGGCCAACGTCCTGACTTTC	CASSYRQGILSGANVLTF
TRBV7-6	-	TRBD1	TRBJ2-3	TGTGCCAGCAGCCCGGGACAGGGACCAGATACGCAGTATTTT	CASSPGQGPDTQYF
TRBV6-6	-	TRBD1	TRBJ1-6	TGTGCCAGCAGTGCCGGGACAGCAAATTCACCCCTCCACTTT	CASSAGTANSPLHF
TRBV7-8	few	-	TRBJ2-2	TGTGCCAGCAGCGTCCGCCGGGACTTCCACACCGGGGAGCTGTTTTTT	CASSVRRDFHTGELFF
TRBV29-1	-	-	TRBJ2-3	TGCAGCGTTGAAGGGCATGGAGGCACAGATACGCAGTATTTT	CSVEGHGGTDTQYF
TRBV21-1	-	-	TRBJ2-5	TGTGCCGGTACTGTAGGAGAGACCCAGTACTTC	CAGTVGETQYF
TRBV19	few	TRBD1	TRBJ1-1	TGTGCCAGTCGACAGGGTGGGAACACTGAAGCTTTCTTT	CASRQGGNTEAFF
TRBV18	few	-	TRBJ2-5	TGTGCCAGCTCACCAGCACAGGAGAAGACCCAGTACTTC	CASSPAQEKTQYF
TRBV19	few	TRBD1	TRBJ1-6	TGTGCCGGGGACAGGGTGGAATTGCCACCCCTCCACTTT	CAGDRVELPPLHF
TRBV29-1	many	-	TRBJ1-3	TGCAGCGTTGAACAGGGGAGAAACACCATATATTTT	CSVEQGRNTIYF
TRBV20-1	few	-	TRBJ2-3	TGCAGTGCTAGGGACAGATACACCACAGATACGCAGTATTTT	CSARDRYTTDTQYF
TRBV7-9	-	TRBD1	TRBJ1-1	TGTGCCAGCAGCCTGGACAGGGCGACTGAAGCTTCCTTT	CASSLDRATEASF
TRBV25-1	-	-	TRBJ2-3	TGTGCCAGCAGTGCCCATGGTGAGGGTGAATCAGATACGCAGTATTTT	CASSAHGEGESDTQYF
TRBV7-2	-	TRBD2	TRBJ2-7	TGTGCCAGCAGCTCAGGCAGCGGGAGTCCCTCCTACGAGCAGTACTTC	CASSSGSGSPSYEQYF
TRBV6-5	few	-	TRBJ2-2	TGTGCCAGCAGTTGGGACTTCGGAAACACCGGGGAGCTGTTTTTT	CASSWDFGNTGELFF
TRBV15	-	TRBD2	TRBJ2-1	TGTGCCACCAGCGTAATGCTAGCGGGGACCTTATACAATGAGCAGTTCTTC	CATSVMLAGTLYNEQFF
TRBV29-1	few	TRBD2	TRBJ2-1	TGCAGCGTTGTTCGGTTAACTAGCGGGGGGACGAACAATGAGCAGTTCTTC	CSVVRLTSGGTNNEQFF
TRBV2	-	TRBD1	TRBJ2-2	TGTGCCAGGAGGACAGGGACGAACACCGGGGAGCTGTTTTTT	CARRTGTNTGELFF
TRBV27	few	-	TRBJ1-1	TGTGCCGCGTCGCTCACTGAAGCTTTCTTT	CAASLTEAFF
TRBV15	few	-	TRBJ2-3	TGTGCCACCAGCAGAGTGTTGGGGGCCGGGGGAGATACGCAGTATTTT	CATSRVLGAGGDTQYF
TRBV7-6	-	TRBD2	TRBJ2-1	TGTGCCAGCAGATCGCTAGCGGGAGGGTCTTCAGGGCAGTTCTTC	CASRSLAGGSSGQFF
TRBV28	-	-	TRBJ1-5	TGTGCCACCGTTGAGGACAATCAGCCCCAGCATTTT	CATVEDNQPQHF
TRBV2	few	-	TRBJ1-4	TGTGCCAGCACCGCCCGGGGGAATGAAAAACTGTTTTTT	CASTARGNEKLFF
TRBV20-1	few	TRBD2	TRBJ2-1	TGCAGTGCTGGAGACCGCCGACTAGCGGGGACTCCCTACAATGAGCAGTTCTTC	CSAGDRRLAGTPYNEQFF
TRBV11-2	-	-	TRBJ2-5	TGTGCCAGCAGCCTTATGTACCAAGAGACCCAGTACTTC	CASSLMYQETQYF
TRBV7-6	-	-	TRBJ1-3	TGTGCCAGCAGCTTAGCTTACCCTGGAAACACCATATATTTT	CASSLAYPGNTIYF
TRBV10-3	few	-	TRBJ2-3	TGTGCCATCAGTGAGTCCAGGGATACGCAGTATTTT	CAISESRDTQYF
TRBV30	-	-	TRBJ1-1	TGTGCCTGGACAGGCCTAAAGAACACTGAAGCTTTCTTT	CAWTGLKNTEAFF
TRBV6-2/TRBV6-3	-	-	TRBJ2-7	TGTGCCAGCAGTTACCTCCTGACCGGGCAGTACTTC	CASSYLLTGQYF
TRBV20-1	few	-	TRBJ2-7	TGCAGTGCCGGGGAGGCCGGGGACACCTACGAGCAGTACTTC	CSAGEAGDTYEQYF
TRBV20-1	-	-	TRBJ2-7	TGCAGTGCTAGAGGCCTGCGGGGAGCCCCTACGTTAGAGCAGTACTTC	CSARGLRGAPTLEQYF
TRBV15	few	TRBD2	TRBJ2-5	TGTGCCACCAGCAGACTAAGCCTAGCGGGAGAAGAGACCCAGTACTTC	CATSRLSLAGEETQYF
TRBV10-3	-	-	TRBJ1-1	TGTGCCATCAGTGAGAGGGGACCGAACACTGAAGCTTTCTTT	CAISERGPNTEAFF
TRBV18	many	-	TRBJ2-7	TGTGCCAGCTCACCACCTATGGCGAGGGTGGGAAGCTCCTACGAGCAGTACTTC	CASSPPMARVGSSYEQYF
TRBV11-2	few	-	TRBJ1-3	TGTGCCAGCAATCTCCCCTCAAGCTCTGGAAACACCATATATTTT	CASNLPSSSGNTIYF
TRBV20-1	few	-	TRBJ1-4	TGCAGTGCACAAGTCGGGGGAAGTGAAAAACTGTTTTTT	CSAQVGGSEKLFF
TRBV4-3	-	TRBD1	TRBJ1-2	TGCGCCAGCAGCTACCGACAGGGGTTTAACTATGGCTACACCTTC	CASSYRQGFNYGYTF
TRBV18	-	-	TRBJ2-1	TGTGCCAGCTCGGGGAGTCTTCTCTACAATGAGCAGTTCTTC	CASSGSLLYNEQFF
TRBV20-1	few	TRBD2	TRBJ2-1	TGCAGTGCTAGCGAAGCGGGAGGCTGGAATGAGCAGTTCTTC	CSASEAGGWNEQFF
TRBV12-3/TRBV12-4	few	-	TRBJ1-1	TGTGCCAGCAGCCCCGGGGGGACGAACACTGAAGCTTTCTTT	CASSPGGTNTEAFF
TRBV6-2/TRBV6-3	many	-	TRBJ2-7	TGTGCCAGCAGTTACGAACCGGGGGCCTACGAGCAGTACTTC	CASSYEPGAYEQYF
TRBV20-1	-	TRBD1	TRBJ2-7	TGCAGTGCTAGATCCGGACAGGGTTTTTCCTACGAGCAGTACTTC	CSARSGQGFSYEQYF
TRBV11-2	-	-	TRBJ1-5	TGTGCCAGCAGCAAGGGACCGACGGTGAATCAGCCCCAGCATTTT	CASSKGPTVNQPQHF
TRBV6-1	-	TRBD2	TRBJ2-5	TGTGCCAGCAGTATCCAGCGGGAGGGCCGCGAGACCCAGTACTTC	CASSIQREGRETQYF
TRBV7-8	-	-	TRBJ2-7	TGTGCCAGCTCCTCCCGCTGGGGGAGCTCCTACGAGCAGTACTTC	CASSSRWGSSYEQYF